This T cell receptor beta chain comes out of a study of cytomegalovirus exposure and HLA in healthy donors. Sequenced by immunoSEQ multiplex PCR; TCRdb stores in-frame clones only, minus some. The repertoire holds 92,000 or so clones, approximately 96% seen once, with 0.78% in the top ten. Findings and caveats of the study: The majority of TCR sequences were rare, yet some public TCRs appeared in many donors. The study put 150 to 200 TCR beta chains on its list as cytomegalovirus-associated.

The CDR3 length is 13 residues. Germline trimming cut 5 bases from V and 6 bases from J; bases unmatched to any gene: 6. Per germline, CDR1 LNHDA and CDR2 SQIVND (reference sequence). In the case of this clone: Its antigen is still unknown.

The chain recombines TRBV19 with TRBJ2-7, with 8 bases aligning to TRBD1. This sequence originates from a man younger than 35 in good health and CMV-seronegative. The sample comprised PBMCs. The CDR3 region has the DNA TGTGCCAGTAGTTGGCAGGGGGCGTCCGAGCAGTACTTC. It is translated as CASSWQGASEQYF.